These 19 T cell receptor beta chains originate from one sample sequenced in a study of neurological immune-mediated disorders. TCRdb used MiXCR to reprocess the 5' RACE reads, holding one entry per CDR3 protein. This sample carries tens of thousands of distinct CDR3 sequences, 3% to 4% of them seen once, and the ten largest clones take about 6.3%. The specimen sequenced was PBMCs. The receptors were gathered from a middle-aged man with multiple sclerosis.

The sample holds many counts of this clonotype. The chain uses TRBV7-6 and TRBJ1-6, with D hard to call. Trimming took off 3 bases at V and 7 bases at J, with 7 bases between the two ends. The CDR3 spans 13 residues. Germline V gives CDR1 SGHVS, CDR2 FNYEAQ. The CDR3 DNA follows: TGTGCCAGCAGCTTGGACGGGAATTCACCCCTCCACTTT. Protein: CASSLDGNSPLHF.

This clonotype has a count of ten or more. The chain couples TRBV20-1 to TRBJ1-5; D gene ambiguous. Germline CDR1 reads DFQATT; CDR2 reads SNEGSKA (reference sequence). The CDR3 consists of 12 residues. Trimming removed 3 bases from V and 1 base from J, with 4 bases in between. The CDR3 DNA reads TGCAGTGCTAGGGACAGCAATCAGCCCCAGCATTTT. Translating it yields CSARDSNQPQHF.

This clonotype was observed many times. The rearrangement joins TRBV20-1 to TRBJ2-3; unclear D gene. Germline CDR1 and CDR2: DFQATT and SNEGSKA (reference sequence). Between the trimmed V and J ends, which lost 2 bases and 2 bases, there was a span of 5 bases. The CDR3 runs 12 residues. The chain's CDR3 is CSARPFTDTQYF. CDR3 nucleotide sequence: TGCAGTGCTAGACCCTTCACAGATACGCAGTATTTT.

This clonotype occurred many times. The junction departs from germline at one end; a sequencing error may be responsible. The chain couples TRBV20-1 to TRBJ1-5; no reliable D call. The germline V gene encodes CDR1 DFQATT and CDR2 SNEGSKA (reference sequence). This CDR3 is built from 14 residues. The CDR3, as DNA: TGCAGTGCTAACCTCGGTTTCTGGGATCAGCCCCAGAATTTT. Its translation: CSANLGFWDQPQNF.

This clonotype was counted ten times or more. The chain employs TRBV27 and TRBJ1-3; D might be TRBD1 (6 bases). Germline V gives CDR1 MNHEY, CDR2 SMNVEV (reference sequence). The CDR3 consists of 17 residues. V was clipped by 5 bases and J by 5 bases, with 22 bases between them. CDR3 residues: CASSRGAGGALRNTIYF. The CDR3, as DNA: TGTGCCAGCAGTCGGGGGGCGGGGGGCGCCTTGAGAAACACCATATATTTT.

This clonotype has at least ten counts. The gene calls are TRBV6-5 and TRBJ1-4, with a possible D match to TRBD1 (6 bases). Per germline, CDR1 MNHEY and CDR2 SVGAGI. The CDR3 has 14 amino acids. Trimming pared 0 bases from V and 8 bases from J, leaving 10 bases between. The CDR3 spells CASSYSPGEEKLFF. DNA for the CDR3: TGTGCCAGCAGTTACTCGCCAGGGGAAGAAAAACTGTTTTTT.

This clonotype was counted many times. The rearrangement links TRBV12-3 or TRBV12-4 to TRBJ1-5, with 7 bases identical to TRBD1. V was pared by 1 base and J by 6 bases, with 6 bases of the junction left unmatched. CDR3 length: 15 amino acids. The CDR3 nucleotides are TGTGCCAGCAGTTTAGATGGGGCAGGGGGTCAGCCCCAGCATTTT. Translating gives CASSLDGAGGQPQHF.

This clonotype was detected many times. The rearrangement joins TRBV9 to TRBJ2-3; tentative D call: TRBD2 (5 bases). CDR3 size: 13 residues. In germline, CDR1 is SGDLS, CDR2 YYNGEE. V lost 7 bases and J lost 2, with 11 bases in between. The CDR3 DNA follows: TGTGCCAGCGAGAGCGGAAACACAGATACGCAGTATTTT. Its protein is CASESGNTDTQYF.

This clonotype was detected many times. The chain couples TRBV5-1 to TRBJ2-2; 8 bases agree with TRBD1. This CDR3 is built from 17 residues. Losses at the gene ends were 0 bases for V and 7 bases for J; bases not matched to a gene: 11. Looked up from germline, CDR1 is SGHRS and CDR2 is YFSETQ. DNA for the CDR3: TGCGCCAGCAGCTTGGGGAAGGGACAGGCCTTCAGCGGGGAGCTGTTTTTT. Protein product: CASSLGKGQAFSGELFF. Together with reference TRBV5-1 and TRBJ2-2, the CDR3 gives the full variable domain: KAGVTQTPRYLIKTRGQQVTLSCSPISGHRSVSWYQQTPGQGLQFLFEYFSETQRNKGNFPGRFSGRQFSNSRSEMNVSTLELGDSALYLCASSLGKGQAFSGELFFGEGSRLTVL.

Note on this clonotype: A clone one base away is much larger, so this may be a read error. The CDR3 bases are TGTGCCAGCAGTCAGAGGACAGGGAGGAATACGCTGTATTTT. Translated: CASSQRTGRNTLYF. This rearrangement joins TRBV12-3 or TRBV12-4 to TRBJ2-3, with 8 bases matching TRBD1. CDR3 length: 14 residues.

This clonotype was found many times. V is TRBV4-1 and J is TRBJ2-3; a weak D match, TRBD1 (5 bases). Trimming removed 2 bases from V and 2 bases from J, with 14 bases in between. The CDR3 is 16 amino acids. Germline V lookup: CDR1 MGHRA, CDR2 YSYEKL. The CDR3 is CASSQPDSMFTDTQYF. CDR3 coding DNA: TGCGCCAGCAGCCAACCCGACAGCATGTTCACAGATACGCAGTATTTT.

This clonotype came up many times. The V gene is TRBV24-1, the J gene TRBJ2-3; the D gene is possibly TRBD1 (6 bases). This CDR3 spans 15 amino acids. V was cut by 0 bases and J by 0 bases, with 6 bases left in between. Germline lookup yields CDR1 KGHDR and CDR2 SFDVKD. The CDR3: CATSDLGQSTDTQYF. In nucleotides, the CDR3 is TGTGCCACCAGTGATTTGGGACAGAGCACAGATACGCAGTATTTT.

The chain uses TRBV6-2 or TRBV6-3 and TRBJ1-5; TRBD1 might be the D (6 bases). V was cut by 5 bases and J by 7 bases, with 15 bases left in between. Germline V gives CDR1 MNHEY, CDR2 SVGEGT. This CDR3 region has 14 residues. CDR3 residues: CASSERDMAQPQHF. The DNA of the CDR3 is TGTGCCAGCAGTGAGAGGGACATGGCCCAGCCCCAGCATTTT.

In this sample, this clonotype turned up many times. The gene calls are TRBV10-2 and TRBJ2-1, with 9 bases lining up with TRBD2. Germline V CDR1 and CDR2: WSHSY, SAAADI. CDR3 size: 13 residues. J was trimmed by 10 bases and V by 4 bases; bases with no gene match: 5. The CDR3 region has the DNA TGCGCCAGCAGTGCGGCTAGCGGGGCGGAGCAGTTCTTC. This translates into CASSAASGAEQFF.

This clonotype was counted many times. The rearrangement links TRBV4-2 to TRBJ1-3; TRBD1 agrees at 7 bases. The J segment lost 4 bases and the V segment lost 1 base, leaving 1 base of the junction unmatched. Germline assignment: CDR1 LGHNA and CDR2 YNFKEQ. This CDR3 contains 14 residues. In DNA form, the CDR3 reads TGTGCCAGCAGCCAAGCGGGACAGGGAAACACCATATATTTT. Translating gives CASSQAGQGNTIYF.

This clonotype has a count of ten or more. The CDR3 is CSARSGDPKYGYTF. In DNA, the CDR3 is TGCAGTGCTAGATCGGGGGATCCAAAGTATGGCTACACCTTC. The rearrangement joins TRBV20-1 to TRBJ1-2; a weak D match, TRBD1 (5 bases). The V gene's germline CDR1 is DFQATT and CDR2 SNEGSKA (reference sequence). Trimming pared 2 bases from V and 5 bases from J, leaving 15 bases between. The CDR3 length is 14 residues.

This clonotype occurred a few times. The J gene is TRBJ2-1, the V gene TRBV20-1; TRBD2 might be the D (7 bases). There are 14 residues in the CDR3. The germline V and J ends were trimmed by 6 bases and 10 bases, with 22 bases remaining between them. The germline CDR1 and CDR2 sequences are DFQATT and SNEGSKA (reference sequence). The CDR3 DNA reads TGCAGTGCAACCCCTTTAAAAAGGGGGGGCGAGCAGTTCTTC. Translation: CSATPLKRGGEQFF.

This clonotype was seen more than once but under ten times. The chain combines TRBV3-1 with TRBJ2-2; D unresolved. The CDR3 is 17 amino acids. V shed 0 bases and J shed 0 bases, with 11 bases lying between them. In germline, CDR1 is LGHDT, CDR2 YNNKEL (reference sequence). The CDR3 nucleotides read TGTGCCAGCAGCCAAGATGTGGGAATCGCGAACACCGGGGAGCTGTTTTTT. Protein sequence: CASSQDVGIANTGELFF.

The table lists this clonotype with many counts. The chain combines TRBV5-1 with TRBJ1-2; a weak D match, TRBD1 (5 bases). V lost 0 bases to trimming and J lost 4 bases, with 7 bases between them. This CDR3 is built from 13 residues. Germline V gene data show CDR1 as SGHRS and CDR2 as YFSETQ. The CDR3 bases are TGCGCCAGCAGCTTGGGACAGCCCTATGGCTACACCTTC. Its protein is CASSLGQPYGYTF.